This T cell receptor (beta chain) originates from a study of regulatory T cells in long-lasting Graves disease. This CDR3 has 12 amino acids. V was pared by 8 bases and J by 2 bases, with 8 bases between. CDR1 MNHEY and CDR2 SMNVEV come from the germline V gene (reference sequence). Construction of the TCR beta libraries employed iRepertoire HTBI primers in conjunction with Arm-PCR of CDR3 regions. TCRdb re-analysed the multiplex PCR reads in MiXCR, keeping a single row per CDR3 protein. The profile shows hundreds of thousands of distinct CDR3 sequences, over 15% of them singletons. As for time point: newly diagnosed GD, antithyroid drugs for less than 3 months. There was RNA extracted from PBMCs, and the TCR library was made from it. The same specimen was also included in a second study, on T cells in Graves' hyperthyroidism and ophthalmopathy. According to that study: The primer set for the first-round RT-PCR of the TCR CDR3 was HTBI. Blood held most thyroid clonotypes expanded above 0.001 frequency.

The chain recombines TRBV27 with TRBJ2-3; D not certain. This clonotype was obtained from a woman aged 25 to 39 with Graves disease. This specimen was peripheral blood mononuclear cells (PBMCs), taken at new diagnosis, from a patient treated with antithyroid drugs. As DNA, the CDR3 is TGTGCCAGCCGAGACAACACAGATACGCAGTATTTT. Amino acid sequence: CASRDNTDTQYF.